The entry below gives a single TCR beta chain sequence along with its context. The antigen is unknown. The source of the sample is a study of T cell responses to AZD1222 COVID-19 vaccine. This CDR3 is built from 14 residues. Trimming took 1 base from V and 4 from J, leaving 8 bases between them. Germline CDR1 is SEHNR and CDR2 is FQNEAQ (reference sequence). Notes on the study in general: Seropositivity was recorded at baseline in only 6 or 7 AZD1222 recipients.

Using immunoSEQ multiplex PCR, the repertoire was profiled, and TCRdb retains in-frame clones only, with some absent. This table holds tens of thousands of clones, 70% to 90% found once. This chain links TRBV7-9 with TRBJ1-3; D possibly corresponds to TRBD1 (5 bases). The source is an adult who received the AZD1222 COVID-19 vaccine. Specimen: peripheral blood, collected 28 days after the second AZD1222 dose. CDR3 sequence (DNA): TGTGCCAGCAGCTTAGAAGGGACCGGAAACACCATATATTTT. This gives the protein CASSLEGTGNTIYF.